The T cell receptor beta chain under discussion was sequenced for a study of CD8+ T cells in alopecia areata. Concerning this clone: What it recognizes is unknown.

V shed 6 bases and J shed 5 bases, with 11 bases lying between them. Germline loops: CDR1 SGHDT, CDR2 YYEEEE. The CDR3 extends over 12 amino acids. From PBMCs, CD4+ and CD8+ T cells were sorted. After isolation, RNA underwent reverse transcription to generate cDNA as the sequencing template. The table came from immunoSEQ multiplex PCR; TCRdb's copy has only in-frame clones and leaves some out. Of over 150,000 clones listed, more than 50% were seen once; the top ten hold under 5%. Study-wide points: TCR sharing across patients was less clear than in mice, possibly HLA-related. Affected lesional scalp, above all in alopecia totalis/universalis, was more clonal than normal scalp.

The gene calls are TRBV5-6 and TRBJ1-1; possibly TRBD1 for D (5 bases). The clonotype originates from a human donor in good health. Specimen: CD8+ T cells sorted from blood. The CDR3, as DNA: TGTGCCAGCACCGGGGGGGAAACTGAAGCTTTCTTT. Its protein product is CASTGGETEAFF.